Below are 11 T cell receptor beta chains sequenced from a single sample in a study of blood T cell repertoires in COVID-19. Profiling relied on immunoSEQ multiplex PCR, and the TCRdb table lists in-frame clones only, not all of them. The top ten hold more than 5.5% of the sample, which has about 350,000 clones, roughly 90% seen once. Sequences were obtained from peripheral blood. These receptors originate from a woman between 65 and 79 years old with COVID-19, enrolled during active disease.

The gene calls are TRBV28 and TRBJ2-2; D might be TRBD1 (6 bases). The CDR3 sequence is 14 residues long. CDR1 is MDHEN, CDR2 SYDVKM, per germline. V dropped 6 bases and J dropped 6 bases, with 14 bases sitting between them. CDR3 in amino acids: CASRPSRGAGELFF. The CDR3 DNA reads TGTGCCAGCAGACCCTCCAGGGGCGCCGGGGAGCTGTTTTTT.

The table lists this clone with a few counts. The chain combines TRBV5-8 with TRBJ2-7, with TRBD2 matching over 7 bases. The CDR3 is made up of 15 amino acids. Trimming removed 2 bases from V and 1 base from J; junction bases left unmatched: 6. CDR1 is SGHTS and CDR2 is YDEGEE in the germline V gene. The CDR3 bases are TGTGCCAGCAGCTTAAGCGGGGCTATGTCCTACGAGCAGTACTTC. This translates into CASSLSGAMSYEQYF. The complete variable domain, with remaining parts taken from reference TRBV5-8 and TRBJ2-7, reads EAGVTQSPTHLIKTRGQQATLRCSPISGHTSVYWYQQALGLGLQFLLWYDEGEERNRGNFPPRFSGRQFPNYSSELNVNALELEDSALYLCASSLSGAMSYEQYFGPGTRLTVT.

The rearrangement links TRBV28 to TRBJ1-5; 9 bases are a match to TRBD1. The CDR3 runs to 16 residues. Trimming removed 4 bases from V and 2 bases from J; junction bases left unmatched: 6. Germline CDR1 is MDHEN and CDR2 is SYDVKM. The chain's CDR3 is CASSSPGDRGNQPQHF. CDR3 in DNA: TGTGCCAGCAGTTCGCCCGGGGACAGGGGCAATCAGCCCCAGCATTTT.

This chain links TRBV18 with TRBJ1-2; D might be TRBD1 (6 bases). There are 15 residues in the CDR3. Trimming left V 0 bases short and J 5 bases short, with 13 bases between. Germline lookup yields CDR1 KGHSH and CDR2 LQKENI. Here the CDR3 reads CASSPPSGQTYGYTF. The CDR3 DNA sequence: TGTGCCAGCTCACCACCGAGCGGACAGACGTATGGCTACACCTTC. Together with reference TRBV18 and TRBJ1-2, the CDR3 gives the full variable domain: NAGVMQNPRHLVRRRGQEARLRCSPMKGHSHVYWYRQLPEEGLKFMVYLQKENIIDESGMPKERFSAEFPKEGPSILRIQQVVRGDSAAYFCASSPPSGQTYGYTFGSGTRLTVV.

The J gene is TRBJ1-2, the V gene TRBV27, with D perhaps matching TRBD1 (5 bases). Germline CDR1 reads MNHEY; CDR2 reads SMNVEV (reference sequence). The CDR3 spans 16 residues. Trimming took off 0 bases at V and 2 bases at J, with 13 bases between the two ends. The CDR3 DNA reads TGTGCCAGCAGTTTATCGTTAGGACACGACAACTATGGCTACACCTTC. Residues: CASSLSLGHDNYGYTF.

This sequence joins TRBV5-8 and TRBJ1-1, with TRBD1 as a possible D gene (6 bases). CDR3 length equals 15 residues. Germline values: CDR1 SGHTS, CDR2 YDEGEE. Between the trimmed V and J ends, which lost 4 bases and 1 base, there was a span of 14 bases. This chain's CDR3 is CASSTRQVWNTEAFF. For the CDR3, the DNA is TGTGCCAGCAGCACAAGACAGGTTTGGAACACTGAAGCTTTCTTT.

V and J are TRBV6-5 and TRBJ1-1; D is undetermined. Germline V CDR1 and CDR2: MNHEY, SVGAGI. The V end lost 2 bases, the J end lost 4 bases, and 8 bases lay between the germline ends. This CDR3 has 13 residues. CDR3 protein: CASSYEGATEAFF. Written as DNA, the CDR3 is TGTGCCAGCAGTTACGAGGGAGCCACTGAAGCTTTCTTT.

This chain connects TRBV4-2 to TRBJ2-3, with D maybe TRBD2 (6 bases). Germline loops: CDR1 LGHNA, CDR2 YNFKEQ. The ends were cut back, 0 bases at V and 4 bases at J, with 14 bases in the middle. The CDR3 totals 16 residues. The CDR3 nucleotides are TGTGCCAGCAGCCAAGAAGGGGAGAGGGAGGCAGATACGCAGTATTTT. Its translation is CASSQEGEREADTQYF.

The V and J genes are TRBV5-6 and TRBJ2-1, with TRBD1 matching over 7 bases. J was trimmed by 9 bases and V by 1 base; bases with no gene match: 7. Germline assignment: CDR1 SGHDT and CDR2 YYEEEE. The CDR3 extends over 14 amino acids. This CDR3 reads CASSLWGQFGEQFF. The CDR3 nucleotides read TGTGCCAGCAGCTTGTGGGGACAGTTCGGTGAGCAGTTCTTC. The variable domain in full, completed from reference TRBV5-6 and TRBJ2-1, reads DAGVTQSPTHLIKTRGQQVTLRCSPKSGHDTVSWYQQALGQGPQFIFQYYEEEERQRGNFPDRFSGHQFPNYSSELNVNALLLGDSALYLCASSLWGQFGEQFFGPGTRLTVL.

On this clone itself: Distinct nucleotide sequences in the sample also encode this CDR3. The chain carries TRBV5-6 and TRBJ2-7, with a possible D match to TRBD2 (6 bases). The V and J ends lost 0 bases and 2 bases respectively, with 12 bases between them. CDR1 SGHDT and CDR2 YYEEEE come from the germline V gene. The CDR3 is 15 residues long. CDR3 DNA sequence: TGTGCCAGCAGCTTGGGGCAGGGAGGCGCCTACGAGCAGTACTTC. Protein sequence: CASSLGQGGAYEQYF.

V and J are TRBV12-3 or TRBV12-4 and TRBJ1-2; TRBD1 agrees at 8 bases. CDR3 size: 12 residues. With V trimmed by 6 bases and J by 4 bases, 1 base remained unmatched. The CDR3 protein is CASRQGAYGYTF. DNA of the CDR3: TGTGCCAGCAGGCAGGGGGCCTATGGCTACACCTTC.